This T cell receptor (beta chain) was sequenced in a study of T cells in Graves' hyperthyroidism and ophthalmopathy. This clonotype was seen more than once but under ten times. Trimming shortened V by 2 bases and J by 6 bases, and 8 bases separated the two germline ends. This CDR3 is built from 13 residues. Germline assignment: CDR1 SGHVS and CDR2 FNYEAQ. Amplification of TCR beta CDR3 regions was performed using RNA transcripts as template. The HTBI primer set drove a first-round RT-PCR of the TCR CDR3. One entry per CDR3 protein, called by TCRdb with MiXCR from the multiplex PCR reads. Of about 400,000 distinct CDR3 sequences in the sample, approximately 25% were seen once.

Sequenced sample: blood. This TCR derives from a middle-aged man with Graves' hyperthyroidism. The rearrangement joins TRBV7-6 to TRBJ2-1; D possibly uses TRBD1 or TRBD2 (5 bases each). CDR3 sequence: CASSLRGLNEQFF. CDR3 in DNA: TGTGCCAGCAGCTTACGGGGCCTCAATGAGCAGTTCTTC.